Below, one TCR beta chain is given with its context. This specimen belongs to a study of OX40 agonist ivuxolimab in advanced cancers. Study-wide context: Patients undergoing dose escalation presented with hepatocellular carcinoma, melanoma, renal cell or head and neck cancer. Antecedent anti-PD-1, anti-PD-L1 or anti-CTLA-4 therapy was permissible, with about 40% having received some.

Some clones are missing from TCRdb's copy, which holds only in-frame ones; the method was immunoSEQ multiplex PCR. The data contain about 50,000 clones, about 92% of them singletons. The germline CDR1 and CDR2 sequences are SGDLS and YYNGEE. The CDR3 has 12 amino acids. Trimming left V 2 bases short and J 7 bases short, with 7 bases between. The TCR was taken from an adult with an advanced solid tumor such as melanoma, head and neck, liver or kidney cancer. V and J are TRBV9 and TRBJ2-1; no definite D call. The sample here was CD4+ or CD8+ T cells sorted from blood, taken in a trial of the OX40 agonist ivuxolimab. The CDR3: CASSVLENEQFF. CDR3 nucleotides: TGTGCCAGCAGCGTCCTAGAGAATGAGCAGTTCTTC.